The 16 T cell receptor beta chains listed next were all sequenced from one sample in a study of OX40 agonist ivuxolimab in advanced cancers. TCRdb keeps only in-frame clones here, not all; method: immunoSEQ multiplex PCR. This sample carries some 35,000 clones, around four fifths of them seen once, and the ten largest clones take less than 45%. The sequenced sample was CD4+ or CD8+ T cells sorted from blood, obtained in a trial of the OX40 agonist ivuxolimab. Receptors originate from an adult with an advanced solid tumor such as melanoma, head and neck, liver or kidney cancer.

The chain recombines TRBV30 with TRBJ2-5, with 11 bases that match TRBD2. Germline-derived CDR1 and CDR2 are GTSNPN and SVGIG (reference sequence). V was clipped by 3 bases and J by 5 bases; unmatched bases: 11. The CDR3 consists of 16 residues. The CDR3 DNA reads TGTGCCTGGAGCCGGATAGCGGGAGGGCCCTGGGAGACCCAGTACTTC. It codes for CAWSRIAGGPWETQYF.

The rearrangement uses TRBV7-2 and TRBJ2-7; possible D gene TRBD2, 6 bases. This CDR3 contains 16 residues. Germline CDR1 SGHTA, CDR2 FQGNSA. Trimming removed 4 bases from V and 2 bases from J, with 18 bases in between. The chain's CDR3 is CASSSLGGGPPYEQYF. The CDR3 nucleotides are TGTGCCAGCAGCTCCTTGGGAGGCGGACCCCCCTACGAGCAGTACTTC.

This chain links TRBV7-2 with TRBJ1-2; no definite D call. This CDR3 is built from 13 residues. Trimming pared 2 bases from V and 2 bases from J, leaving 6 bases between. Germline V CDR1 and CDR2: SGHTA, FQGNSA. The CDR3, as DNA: TGTGCCAGCAGCTTACTGCCCAACTATGGCTACACCTTC. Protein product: CASSLLPNYGYTF.

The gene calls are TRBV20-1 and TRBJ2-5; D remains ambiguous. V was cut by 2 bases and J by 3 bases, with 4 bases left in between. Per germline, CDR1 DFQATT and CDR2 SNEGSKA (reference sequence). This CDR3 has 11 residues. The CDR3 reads CSARHEETQYF. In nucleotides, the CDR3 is TGCAGTGCTAGACACGAAGAGACCCAGTACTTC.

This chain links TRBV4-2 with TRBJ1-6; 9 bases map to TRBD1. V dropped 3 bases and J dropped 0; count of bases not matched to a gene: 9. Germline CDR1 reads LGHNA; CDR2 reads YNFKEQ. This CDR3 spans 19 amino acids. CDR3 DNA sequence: TGTGCCAGCAGCCACCTTCCGGGACAGGGAAGCTCCTATAATTCACCCCTCCACTTT. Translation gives CASSHLPGQGSSYNSPLHF.

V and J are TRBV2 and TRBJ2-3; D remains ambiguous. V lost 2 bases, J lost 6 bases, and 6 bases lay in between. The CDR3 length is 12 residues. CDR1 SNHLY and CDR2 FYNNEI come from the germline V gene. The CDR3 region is CASSEFGDTQYF. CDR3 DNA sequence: TGTGCCAGCAGTGAATTCGGGGATACGCAGTATTTT.

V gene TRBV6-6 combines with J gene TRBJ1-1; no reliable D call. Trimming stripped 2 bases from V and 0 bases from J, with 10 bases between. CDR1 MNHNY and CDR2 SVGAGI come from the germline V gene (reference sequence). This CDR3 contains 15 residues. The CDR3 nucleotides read TGTGCCAGCAGTTACGGGCGGGCACTGAACACTGAAGCTTTCTTT. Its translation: CASSYGRALNTEAFF.

Here the CDR3 reads CASSMQSGPIIGYEQYF. The CDR3 region has the DNA TGTGCCAGTAGTATGCAGTCAGGGCCGATAATCGGCTACGAGCAGTACTTC. J is TRBJ2-7 and V is TRBV19, with D possibly being TRBD1 (5 bases). The V gene lost 3 bases and the J gene lost 3 bases, with 21 bases spanning the gap. The germline gives CDR1 LNHDA, CDR2 SQIVND (reference sequence). This CDR3 contains 17 residues.

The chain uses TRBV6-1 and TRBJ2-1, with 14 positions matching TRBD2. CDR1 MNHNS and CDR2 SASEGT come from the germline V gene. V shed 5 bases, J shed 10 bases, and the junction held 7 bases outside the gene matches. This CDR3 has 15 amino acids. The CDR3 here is CASSTTSGGDREQFF. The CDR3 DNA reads TGTGCCAGCAGTACGACTAGCGGGGGGGATCGGGAGCAGTTCTTC.

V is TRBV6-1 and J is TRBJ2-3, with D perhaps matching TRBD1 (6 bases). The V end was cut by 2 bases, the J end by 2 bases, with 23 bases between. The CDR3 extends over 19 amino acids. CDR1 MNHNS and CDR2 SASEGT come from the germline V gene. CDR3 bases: TGTGCCAGCAGTGAAACGATCTTGAGAAAGGGGGTTACCACAGATACGCAGTATTTT. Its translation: CASSETILRKGVTTDTQYF.

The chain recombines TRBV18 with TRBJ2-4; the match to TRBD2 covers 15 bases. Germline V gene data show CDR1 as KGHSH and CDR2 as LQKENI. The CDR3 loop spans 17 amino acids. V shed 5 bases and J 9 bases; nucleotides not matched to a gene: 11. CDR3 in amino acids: CASSSTGTSGRKAIQYF. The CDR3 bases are TGTGCCAGCTCATCAACCGGGACTAGCGGGAGGAAGGCCATTCAGTACTTC.

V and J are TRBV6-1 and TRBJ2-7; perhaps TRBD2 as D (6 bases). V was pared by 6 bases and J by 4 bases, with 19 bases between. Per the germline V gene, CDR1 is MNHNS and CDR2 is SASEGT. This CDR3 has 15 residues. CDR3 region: CASRSPPSERYEQYF. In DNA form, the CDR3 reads TGTGCCAGCAGATCCCCCCCTAGCGAGAGATACGAGCAGTACTTC.

Here the CDR3 reads CASGLRDISTDTQYF. As DNA, the CDR3 is TGTGCTAGTGGTTTGCGGGACATTAGCACAGATACGCAGTATTTT. V gene TRBV12-5 combines with J gene TRBJ2-3; maybe TRBD1 (6 bases). The CDR3 has 15 amino acids. V was clipped by 2 bases and J by 0 bases, with 9 bases between them. Germline CDR1 reads LGHNT; CDR2 reads FRNRAP.

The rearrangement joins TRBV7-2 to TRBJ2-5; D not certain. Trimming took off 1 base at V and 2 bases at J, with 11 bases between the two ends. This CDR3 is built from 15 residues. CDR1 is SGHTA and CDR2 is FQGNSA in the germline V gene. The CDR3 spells CASSLGTTQQETQYF. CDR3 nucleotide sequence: TGTGCCAGCAGCTTAGGAACAACCCAACAAGAGACCCAGTACTTC.

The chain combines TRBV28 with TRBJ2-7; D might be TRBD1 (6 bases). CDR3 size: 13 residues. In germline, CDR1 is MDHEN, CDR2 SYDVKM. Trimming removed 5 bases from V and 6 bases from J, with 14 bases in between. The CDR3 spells CASSASGTIEQYF. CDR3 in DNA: TGTGCCAGCAGTGCCTCCGGGACAATCGAGCAGTACTTC.

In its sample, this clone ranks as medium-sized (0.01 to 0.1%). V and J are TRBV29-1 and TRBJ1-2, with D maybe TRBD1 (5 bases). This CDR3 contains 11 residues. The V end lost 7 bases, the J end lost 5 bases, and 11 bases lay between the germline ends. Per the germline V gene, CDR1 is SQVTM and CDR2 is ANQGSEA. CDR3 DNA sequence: TGCAGCGGGGGGACGGCTTATGGCTACACCTTC. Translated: CSGGTAYGYTF.